This T cell receptor (beta chain) is drawn from a study of cytomegalovirus exposure and HLA in healthy donors. Study observations and caveats: The authors later linked a missense DCLRE1C variant to TCR beta V- and J-gene trimming.

Vbeta (60) and Jbeta (13) primers were used in the PCR. Measured with immunoSEQ multiplex PCR; TCRdb has only the in-frame clones, and not every one. Counted here are under 250,000 clones, around 80% occurring once; the ten biggest clones make up 3.8%. Deletions cut 1 base from V and 4 bases from J, with 10 bases between. The CDR3 contains 15 residues. Germline V gene lookup returns CDR1 SEHNR and CDR2 FQNEAQ (reference sequence). As to this clone: The antigen is undetermined. This CDR3 is also generated by other DNA sequences in the sample.

Healthy donors of bone marrow made up the group. This chain links TRBV7-9 with TRBJ1-4; D is perhaps TRBD1 (5 bases). The sequence was obtained from a male donor in good health and CMV-seronegative. The sample comprised PBMCs. CDR3 in amino acids: CASSLEGKYNEKLFF. DNA for the CDR3: TGTGCCAGCAGCTTAGAGGGGAAATATAATGAAAAACTGTTTTTT.